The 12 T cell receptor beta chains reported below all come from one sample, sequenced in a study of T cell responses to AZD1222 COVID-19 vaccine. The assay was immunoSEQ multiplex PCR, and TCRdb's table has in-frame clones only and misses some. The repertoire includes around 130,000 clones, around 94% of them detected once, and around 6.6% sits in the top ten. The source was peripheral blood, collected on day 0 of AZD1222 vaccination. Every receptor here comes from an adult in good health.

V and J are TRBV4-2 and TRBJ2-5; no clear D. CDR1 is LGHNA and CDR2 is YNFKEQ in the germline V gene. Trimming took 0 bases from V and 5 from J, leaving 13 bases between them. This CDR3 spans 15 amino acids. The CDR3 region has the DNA TGTGCCAGCAGCCAAGAGACCAGGAGTAGGGAGACCCAGTACTTC. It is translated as CASSQETRSRETQYF.

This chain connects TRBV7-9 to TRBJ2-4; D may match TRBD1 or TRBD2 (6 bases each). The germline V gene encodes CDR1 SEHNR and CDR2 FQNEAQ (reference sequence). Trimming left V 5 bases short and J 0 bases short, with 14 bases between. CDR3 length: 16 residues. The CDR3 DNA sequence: TGTGCCAGCAGCCAGACAGGCGGGGAAGCCAAAAACATTCAGTACTTC. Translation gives CASSQTGGEAKNIQYF.

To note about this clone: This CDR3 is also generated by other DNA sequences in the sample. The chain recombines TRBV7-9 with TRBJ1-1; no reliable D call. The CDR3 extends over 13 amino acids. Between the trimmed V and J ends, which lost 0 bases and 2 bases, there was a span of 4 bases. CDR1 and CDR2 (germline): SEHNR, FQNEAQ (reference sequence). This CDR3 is CASSLAGNTEAFF. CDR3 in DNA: TGTGCCAGCAGCTTAGCGGGCAACACTGAAGCTTTCTTT.

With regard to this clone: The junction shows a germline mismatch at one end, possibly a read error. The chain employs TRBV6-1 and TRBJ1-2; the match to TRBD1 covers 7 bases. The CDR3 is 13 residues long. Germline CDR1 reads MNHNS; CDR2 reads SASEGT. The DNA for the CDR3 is TGTGCCAGCAGGGAAGGGGGCAGCGGTGGCTACACCTTC. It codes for CASREGGSGGYTF.

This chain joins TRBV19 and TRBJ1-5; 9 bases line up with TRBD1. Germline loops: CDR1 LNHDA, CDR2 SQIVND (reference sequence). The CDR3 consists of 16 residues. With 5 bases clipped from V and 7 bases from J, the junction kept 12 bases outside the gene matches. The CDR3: CASSVKQGAIEQPQHF. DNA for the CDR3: TGTGCCAGTAGTGTGAAACAGGGGGCGATTGAACAGCCCCAGCATTTT. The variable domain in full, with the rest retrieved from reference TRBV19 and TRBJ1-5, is DGGITQSPKYLFRKEGQNVTLSCEQNLNHDAMYWYRQDPGQGLRLIYYSQIVNDFQKGDIAEGYSVSREKKESFPLTVTSAQKNPTAFYLCASSVKQGAIEQPQHFGDGTRLSIL.

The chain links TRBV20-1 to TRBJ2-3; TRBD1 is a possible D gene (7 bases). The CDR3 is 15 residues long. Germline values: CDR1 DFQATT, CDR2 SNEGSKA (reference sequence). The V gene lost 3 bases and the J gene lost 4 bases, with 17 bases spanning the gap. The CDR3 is CSASGDRAGSDTQYF. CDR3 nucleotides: TGCAGTGCTAGTGGCGACAGGGCGGGGTCAGATACGCAGTATTTT.

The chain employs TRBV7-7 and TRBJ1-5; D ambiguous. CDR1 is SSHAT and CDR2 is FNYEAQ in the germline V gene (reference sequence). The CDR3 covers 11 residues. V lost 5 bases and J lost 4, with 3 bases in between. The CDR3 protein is CASSTNQPQHF. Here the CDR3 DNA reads TGTGCCAGCAGCACAAATCAGCCCCAGCATTTT.

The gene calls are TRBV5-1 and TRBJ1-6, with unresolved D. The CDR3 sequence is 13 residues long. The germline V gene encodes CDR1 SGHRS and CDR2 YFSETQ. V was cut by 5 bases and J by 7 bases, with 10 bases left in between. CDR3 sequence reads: CASRTVGNSPLHF. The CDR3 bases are TGCGCCAGCAGAACAGTCGGCAATTCACCCCTCCACTTT.

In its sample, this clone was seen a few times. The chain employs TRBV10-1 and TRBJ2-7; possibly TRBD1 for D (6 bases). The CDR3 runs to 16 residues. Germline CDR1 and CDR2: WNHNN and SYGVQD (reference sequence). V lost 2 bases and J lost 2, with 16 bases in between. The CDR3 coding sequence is TGCGCCAGCAGTGAGATCGGACAGTCAACGACCTACGAGCAGTACTTC. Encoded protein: CASSEIGQSTTYEQYF.

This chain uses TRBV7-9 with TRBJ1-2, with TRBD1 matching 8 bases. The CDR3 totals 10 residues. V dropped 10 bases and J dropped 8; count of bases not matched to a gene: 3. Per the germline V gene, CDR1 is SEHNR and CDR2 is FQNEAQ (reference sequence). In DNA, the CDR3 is TGTGCCACGGACAGGGACGGCTACACCTTC. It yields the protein CATDRDGYTF.

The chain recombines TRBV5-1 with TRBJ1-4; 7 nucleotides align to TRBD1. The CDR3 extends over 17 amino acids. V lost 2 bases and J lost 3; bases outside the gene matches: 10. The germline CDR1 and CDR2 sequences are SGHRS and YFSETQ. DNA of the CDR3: TGCGCCAGCAGCTTCAACCGACAGGGCTCAGCTAATGAAAAACTGTTTTTT. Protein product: CASSFNRQGSANEKLFF.

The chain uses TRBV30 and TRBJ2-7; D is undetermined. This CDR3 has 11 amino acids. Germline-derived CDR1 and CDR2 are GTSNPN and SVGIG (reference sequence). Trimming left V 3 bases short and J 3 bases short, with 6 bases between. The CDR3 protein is CAWSKSYEQYF. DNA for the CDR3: TGTGCCTGGAGCAAGAGCTACGAGCAGTACTTC.